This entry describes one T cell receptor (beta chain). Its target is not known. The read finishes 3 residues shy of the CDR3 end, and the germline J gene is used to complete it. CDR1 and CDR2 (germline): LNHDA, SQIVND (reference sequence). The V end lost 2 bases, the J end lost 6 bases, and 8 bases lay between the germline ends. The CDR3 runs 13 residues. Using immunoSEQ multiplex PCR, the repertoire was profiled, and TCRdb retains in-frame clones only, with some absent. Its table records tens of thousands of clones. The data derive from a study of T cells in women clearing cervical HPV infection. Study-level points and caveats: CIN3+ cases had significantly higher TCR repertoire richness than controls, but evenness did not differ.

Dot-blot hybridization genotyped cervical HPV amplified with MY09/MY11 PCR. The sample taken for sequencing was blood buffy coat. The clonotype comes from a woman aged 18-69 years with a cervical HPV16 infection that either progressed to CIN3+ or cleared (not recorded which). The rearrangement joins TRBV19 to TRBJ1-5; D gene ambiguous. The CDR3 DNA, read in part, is TGTGCCAGTAGTATAAGCCTGATTCAGCCC. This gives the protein CASSISLIQP. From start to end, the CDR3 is CASSISLIQPQHF.